The 18 T cell receptor beta chains listed next were all sequenced from one sample in a study of cytomegalovirus exposure and HLA in healthy donors. Primers included in the PCR were 60 Vbeta and 13 Jbeta primers. Sequencing used immunoSEQ multiplex PCR; TCRdb keeps in-frame clones, though not all of them. The sample yields some 44,000 clones, 87% seen once. The material sequenced was PBMCs. The receptors were sampled from a woman in her thirties or forties in good health and CMV-seropositive.

The chain uses TRBV7-6 and TRBJ2-3, with 8 positions matching TRBD1. The CDR3 has 16 amino acids. Germline values: CDR1 SGHVS, CDR2 FNYEAQ. V shed 2 bases, J shed 2 bases, and the junction held 6 bases outside the gene matches. CDR3 in amino acids: CASSLLGTGPTDTQYF. The CDR3 DNA is TGTGCCAGCAGCTTATTGGGGACAGGACCCACAGATACGCAGTATTTT.

This clone showed up just a few times. The rearrangement links TRBV5-6 to TRBJ1-1, with 8 positions matching TRBD1. Looked up from germline, CDR1 is SGHDT and CDR2 is YYEEEE. V shed 5 bases and J 7 bases; nucleotides not matched to a gene: 19. This CDR3 has 17 amino acids. CDR3 sequence: CASSSRPGRGRSNEAFF. DNA of the CDR3: TGTGCCAGCAGTTCACGTCCCGGCAGGGGGCGATCTAATGAAGCTTTCTTT.

The chain links TRBV7-9 to TRBJ2-6; 9 positions agree with TRBD1. V trimming: 5 bases; J trimming: 1 base; junction bases outside the gene matches: 12. The CDR3 loop spans 19 amino acids. Germline CDR1 is SEHNR and CDR2 is FQNEAQ (reference sequence). Here the CDR3 reads CASSPRSGTGRSGANVLTF. In DNA, the CDR3 is TGTGCCAGCAGCCCCCGCTCCGGGACAGGGCGGTCTGGGGCCAACGTCCTGACTTTC.

This clone has more than one count but fewer than ten. The rearrangement links TRBV19 to TRBJ2-7; D is possibly TRBD2 (7 bases). The V gene's germline CDR1 is LNHDA and CDR2 SQIVND (reference sequence). CDR3 length equals 15 residues. V was shortened by 7 bases and J by 5 bases, with 21 bases between the two germline ends. CDR3 region: CASTPTVGGLHEQYF. The CDR3 nucleotides are TGTGCCAGTACCCCCACTGTCGGGGGGCTCCACGAGCAGTACTTC.

CDR3 sequence reads: CASMIQKKAFF. In DNA, the CDR3 is TGTGCCAGCATGATCCAGAAAAAAGCTTTCTTT. The chain recombines TRBV2 with TRBJ1-1; no reliable D call. The germline V gene encodes CDR1 SNHLY and CDR2 FYNNEI. There are 11 residues in the CDR3. V was clipped by 7 bases and J by 9 bases, with 12 bases between them.

The chain links TRBV7-2 to TRBJ2-2; unclear D gene. Trimming shortened V by 2 bases and J by 1 base, and 8 bases separated the two germline ends. Germline V CDR1 and CDR2: SGHTA, FQGNSA. The CDR3 totals 15 residues. The CDR3 loop is CASSLTALNTGELFF. In nucleotides, the CDR3 is TGTGCCAGCAGCTTAACAGCCTTGAACACCGGGGAGCTGTTTTTT.

This chain joins TRBV11-2 and TRBJ1-2; the D is unclear. Trimming cost V 1 base and J 4 bases, with 13 bases left between them. CDR3 size: 15 residues. From germline, CDR1 is SGHAT and CDR2 FQNNGV. CDR3 region: CASSLGGTAGYGYTF. Written as DNA, the CDR3 is TGTGCCAGCAGCTTAGGTGGCACCGCGGGCTATGGCTACACCTTC.

This rearrangement joins TRBV5-5 to TRBJ2-5; TRBD1 matches 8 bases. This CDR3 spans 15 amino acids. Germline CDR1 is SGHKS and CDR2 is YYEKEE (reference sequence). V was pared by 4 bases and J by 5 bases, with 10 bases of the junction left unmatched. The CDR3 nucleotides read TGTGCCAGCAGCATTATACAGGGGGGAATGGAGACCCAGTACTTC. It specifies CASSIIQGGMETQYF.

This clone has just a few counts. The genes are TRBV6-6 and TRBJ2-7; 7 positions agree with TRBD2. This CDR3 contains 14 residues. CDR1 and CDR2 (germline): MNHNY, SVGAGI (reference sequence). The V gene end was trimmed by 9 bases and the J gene end by 2 bases; junction bases not matched to a gene: 10. As DNA, the CDR3 is TGTGCCAGTGGGGGGGGACTCATGACCTACGAGCAGTACTTC. This encodes CASGGGLMTYEQYF.

The chain has TRBV6-5 and TRBJ2-7, with D maybe TRBD1 (5 bases). The V gene's germline CDR1 is MNHEY and CDR2 SVGAGI. The CDR3 length is 14 residues. V lost 2 bases to trimming and J lost 0 bases, with 8 bases between them. CDR3 in amino acids: CASSYGQGSYEQYF. For the CDR3, the DNA is TGTGCCAGCAGTTACGGTCAGGGCTCCTACGAGCAGTACTTC.

In nucleotides, the CDR3 is TGTGCCAGCAGCTTATGGAGCGGGAGAGGTGCCGGGGAGCTGTTTTTT. Translation: CASSLWSGRGAGELFF. The V and J genes are TRBV11-3 and TRBJ2-2; TRBD2 aligns across 8 bases. V shed 2 bases and J 6 bases; nucleotides not matched to a gene: 8. This CDR3 has 16 amino acids. CDR1 SGHNT and CDR2 YENEEA come from the germline V gene.

V usage is TRBV6-1 and J usage is TRBJ1-1, with TRBD1 matching over 9 bases. V lost 2 bases, J lost 5 bases, and 6 bases stayed unmatched. The CDR3 is 15 residues long. CDR1 is MNHNS, CDR2 SASEGT, per germline. The CDR3 DNA is TGTGCCAGCAGTGAACCCGGGACAGGGAGAACTGAAGCTTTCTTT. Protein product: CASSEPGTGRTEAFF.

The rearrangement uses TRBV7-2 and TRBJ2-5; the match to TRBD2 covers 9 bases. The CDR3 is 14 amino acids. Germline V lookup: CDR1 SGHTA, CDR2 FQGNSA. V trimming: 5 bases; J trimming: 1 base; junction bases outside the gene matches: 2. CDR3: CASSAGLAQETQYF. The CDR3 DNA reads TGTGCCAGCAGCGCGGGACTAGCCCAAGAGACCCAGTACTTC.

The CDR3 region has the DNA TGTGCCAGCAGAAACACGACAGCGAGCTCCTACAATGAGCAGTTCTTC. Translating it yields CASRNTTASSYNEQFF. The chain combines TRBV27 with TRBJ2-1; a weak D match, TRBD1 (5 bases). This CDR3 comprises 16 residues. V gave up 6 bases and J gave up 0 bases, with 15 bases separating them. Germline V gene lookup returns CDR1 MNHEY and CDR2 SMNVEV (reference sequence).

This clone was found once. The genes are TRBV7-9 and TRBJ2-3, with 7 bases aligning to TRBD2. This CDR3 is built from 15 residues. V lost 5 bases, J lost 2 bases, and 7 bases stayed unmatched. Looked up from germline, CDR1 is SEHNR and CDR2 is FQNEAQ (reference sequence). For the CDR3, the DNA is TGTGCCAGCAGCGGACTAGTTGCCCCCACAGATACGCAGTATTTT. Residues: CASSGLVAPTDTQYF.

The chain is built from TRBV7-9 and TRBJ1-5, with D unclear. V lost 3 bases, J lost 0 bases, and 6 bases lay in between. Germline lookup yields CDR1 SEHNR and CDR2 FQNEAQ (reference sequence). The CDR3 runs 14 residues. As DNA, the CDR3 is TGTGCCAGCAGCTTTATAGATAGCAATCAGCCCCAGCATTTT. Translating gives CASSFIDSNQPQHF.

This clone was found once. The chain has TRBV6-1 and TRBJ2-3, with 10 nucleotides matching TRBD2. The CDR3 is 14 amino acids. Germline V gene data show CDR1 as MNHNS and CDR2 as SASEGT. Losses at the gene ends were 6 bases for V and 0 bases for J; bases not matched to a gene: 0. In DNA form, the CDR3 reads TGTGCCAGCAGGACTAGCGGGAGCACAGATACGCAGTATTTT. It translates to CASRTSGSTDTQYF.

Points on this clone: At one of its ends the junction is not consistent with the germline gene, which may arise from a read error. CDR3 nucleotides: TGTGCCAGCAGTTTGGCGTTGAACACTGAAGCTTTCTTT. It specifies CASSLALNTEAFF. The chain couples TRBV5-6 to TRBJ1-1; D uncertain. Germline CDR1 reads SGHDT; CDR2 reads YYEEEE. The CDR3 length is 13 residues.